This TCR beta chain derives from a study of cytomegalovirus exposure and HLA in healthy donors. In the case of this clone: Its antigen is currently unknown.

Sequenced by immunoSEQ multiplex PCR; TCRdb stores in-frame clones only, minus some. The sample holds 140,000 or so clones; approximately 90% are singletons and the top ten take around 5.9%. J was trimmed by 12 bases and V by 1 base; bases with no gene match: 8. Germline V gene sequence: CDR1 MNHNS, CDR2 SASEGT. This CDR3 has 14 residues. Study results and caveats: Despite most TCR sequences being rare, some public TCRs occurred in many donors. Researchers counted around 180 TCR beta chains as cytomegalovirus-associated. Among the CMV-associated chains, three were confirmed in vitro as specific for CMV antigens. First-cohort TCR clusters tended to co-occur in the approximately 120 validation repertoires, a later analysis found.

The clonotype was recovered from a young woman in good health and CMV-seropositive. The J gene is TRBJ2-1, the V gene TRBV6-1; 8 nucleotides align to TRBD2. Material for sequencing was PBMCs. Here the CDR3 DNA reads TGTGCCAGCAGTGAAGTTACAGCGGGAGACATGCAGTTCTTC. Translation gives CASSEVTAGDMQFF.